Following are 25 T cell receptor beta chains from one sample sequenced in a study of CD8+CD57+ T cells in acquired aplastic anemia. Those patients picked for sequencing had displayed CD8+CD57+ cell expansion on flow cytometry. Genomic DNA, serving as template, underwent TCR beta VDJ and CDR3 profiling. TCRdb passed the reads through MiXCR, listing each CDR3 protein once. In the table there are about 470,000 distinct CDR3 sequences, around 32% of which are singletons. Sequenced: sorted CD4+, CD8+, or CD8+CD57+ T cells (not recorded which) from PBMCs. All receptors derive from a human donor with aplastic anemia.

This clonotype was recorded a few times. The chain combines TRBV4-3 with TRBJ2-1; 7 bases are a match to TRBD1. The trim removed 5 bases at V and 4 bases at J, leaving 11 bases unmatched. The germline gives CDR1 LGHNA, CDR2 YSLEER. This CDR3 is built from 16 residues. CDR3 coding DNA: TGCGCCAGCAGCTCCCATTCCGGGACAGCTTACAATGAGCAGTTCTTC. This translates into CASSSHSGTAYNEQFF.

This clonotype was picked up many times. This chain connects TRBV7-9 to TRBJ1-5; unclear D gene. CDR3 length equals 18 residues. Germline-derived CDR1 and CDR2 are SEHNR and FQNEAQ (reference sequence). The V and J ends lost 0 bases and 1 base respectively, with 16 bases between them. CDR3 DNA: TGTGCCAGCAGCTTAGCGGGGAGTTGGGGTAGCAGCAATCAGCCCCAGCATTTT. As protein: CASSLAGSWGSSNQPQHF.

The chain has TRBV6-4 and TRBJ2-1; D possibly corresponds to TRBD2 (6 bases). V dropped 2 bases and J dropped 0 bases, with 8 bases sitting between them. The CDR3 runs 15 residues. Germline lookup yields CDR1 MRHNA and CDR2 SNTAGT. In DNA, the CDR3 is TGTGCCAGCAGTGACGCGGGGAGCTCCTACAATGAGCAGTTCTTC. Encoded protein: CASSDAGSSYNEQFF.

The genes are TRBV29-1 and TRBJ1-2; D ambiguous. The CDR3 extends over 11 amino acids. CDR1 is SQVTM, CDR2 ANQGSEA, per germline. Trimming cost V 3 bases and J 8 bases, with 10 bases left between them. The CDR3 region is CSVEEGWGYTF. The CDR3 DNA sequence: TGCAGCGTTGAGGAGGGATGGGGCTACACCTTC.

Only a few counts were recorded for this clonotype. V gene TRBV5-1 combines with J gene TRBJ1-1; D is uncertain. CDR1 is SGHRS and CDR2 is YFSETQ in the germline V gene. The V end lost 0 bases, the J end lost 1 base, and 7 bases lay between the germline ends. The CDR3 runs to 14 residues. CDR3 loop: CASSLVTENTEAFF. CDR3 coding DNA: TGCGCCAGCAGCTTGGTAACGGAGAACACTGAAGCTTTCTTT.

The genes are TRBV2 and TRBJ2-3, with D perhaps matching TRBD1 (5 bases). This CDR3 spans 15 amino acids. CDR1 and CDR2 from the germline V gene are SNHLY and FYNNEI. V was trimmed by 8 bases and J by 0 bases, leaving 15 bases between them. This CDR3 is CASSTSQGSTDTQYF. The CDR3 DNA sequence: TGTGCCAGCTCGACAAGTCAGGGAAGCACAGATACGCAGTATTTT.

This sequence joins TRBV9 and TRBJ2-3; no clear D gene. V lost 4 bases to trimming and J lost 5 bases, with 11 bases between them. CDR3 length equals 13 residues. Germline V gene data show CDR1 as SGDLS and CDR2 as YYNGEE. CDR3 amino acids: CASSPDAGDTQYF. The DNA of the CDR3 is TGTGCCAGCAGCCCGGACGCTGGAGATACGCAGTATTTT.

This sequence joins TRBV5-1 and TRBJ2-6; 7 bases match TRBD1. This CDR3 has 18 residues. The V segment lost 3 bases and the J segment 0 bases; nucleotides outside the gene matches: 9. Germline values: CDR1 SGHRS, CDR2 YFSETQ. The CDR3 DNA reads TGCGCCAGCAGCTCGTGGACAGGTTTTAGCTCTGGGGCCAACGTCCTGACTTTC. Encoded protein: CASSSWTGFSSGANVLTF.

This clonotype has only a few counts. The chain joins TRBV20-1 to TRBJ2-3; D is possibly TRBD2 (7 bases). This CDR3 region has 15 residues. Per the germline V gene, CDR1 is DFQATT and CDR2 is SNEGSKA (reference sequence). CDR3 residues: CSGRGGTFFTDTQYF. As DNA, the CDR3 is TGCAGCGGAAGGGGGGGCACTTTTTTCACAGATACGCAGTATTTT.

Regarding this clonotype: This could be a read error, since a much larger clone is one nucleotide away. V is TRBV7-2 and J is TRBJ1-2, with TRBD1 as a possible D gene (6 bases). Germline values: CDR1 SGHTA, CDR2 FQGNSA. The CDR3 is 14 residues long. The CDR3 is CAGSRPGGARGYTF. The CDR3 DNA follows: TGTGCCGGCAGCCGACCCGGGGGGGCGCGTGGCTACACCTTC.

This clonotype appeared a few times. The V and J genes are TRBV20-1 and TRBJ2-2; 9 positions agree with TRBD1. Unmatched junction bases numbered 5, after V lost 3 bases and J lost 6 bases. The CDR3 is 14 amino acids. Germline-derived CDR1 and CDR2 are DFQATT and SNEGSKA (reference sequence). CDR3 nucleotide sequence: TGCAGTGCTAGGGGGACAGGGTCGTCCGGGGAGCTGTTTTTT. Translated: CSARGTGSSGELFF.

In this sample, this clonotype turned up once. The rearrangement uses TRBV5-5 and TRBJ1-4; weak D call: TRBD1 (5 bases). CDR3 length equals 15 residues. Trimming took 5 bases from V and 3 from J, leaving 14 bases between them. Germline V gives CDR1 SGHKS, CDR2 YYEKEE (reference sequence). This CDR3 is CASSLLGRANEKLFF. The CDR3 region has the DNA TGTGCCAGCAGTCTCCTTGGCAGGGCTAATGAAAAACTGTTTTTT.

CDR3 in DNA: TGTGCCAGCAGTTTGGGGACAGCGCGACGACCCCACTTT. The encoded protein is CASSLGTARRPHF. V gene TRBV28 combines with J gene TRBJ1-6; 7 bases fit TRBD1. The trim removed 3 bases at V and 18 bases at J, leaving 11 bases unmatched. Germline V gives CDR1 MDHEN, CDR2 SYDVKM. The CDR3 runs 13 residues.

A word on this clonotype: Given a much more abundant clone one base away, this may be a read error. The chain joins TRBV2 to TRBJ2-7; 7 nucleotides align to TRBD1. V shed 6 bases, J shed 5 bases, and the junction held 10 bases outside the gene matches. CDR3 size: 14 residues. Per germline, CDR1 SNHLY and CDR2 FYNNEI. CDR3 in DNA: TGTGCCAGCAGCTTCCGGGACAGTACCCACGAGCAGTACTTC. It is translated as CASSFRDSTHEQYF.

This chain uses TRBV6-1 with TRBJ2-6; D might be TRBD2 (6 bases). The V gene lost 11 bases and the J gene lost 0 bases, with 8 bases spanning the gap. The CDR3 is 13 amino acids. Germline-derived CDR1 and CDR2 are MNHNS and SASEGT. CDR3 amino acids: CAGGTSGANVLTF. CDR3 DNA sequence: TGTGCCGGGGGGACCTCTGGGGCCAACGTCCTGACTTTC.

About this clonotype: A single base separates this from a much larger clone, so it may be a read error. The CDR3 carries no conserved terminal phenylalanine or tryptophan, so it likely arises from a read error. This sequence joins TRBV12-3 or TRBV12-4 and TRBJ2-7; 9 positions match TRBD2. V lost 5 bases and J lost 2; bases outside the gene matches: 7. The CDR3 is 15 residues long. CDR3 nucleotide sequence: TGTGCCAGCAGTACGGCGGGGGGGGTCACCTACGAGCAGTACCTC. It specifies CASSTAGGVTYEQYL.

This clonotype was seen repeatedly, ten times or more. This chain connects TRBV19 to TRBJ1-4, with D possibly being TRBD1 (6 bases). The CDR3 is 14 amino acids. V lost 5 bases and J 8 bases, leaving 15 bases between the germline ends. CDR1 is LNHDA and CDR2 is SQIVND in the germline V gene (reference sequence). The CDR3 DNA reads TGTGCCAGTAGTCCCGGGGGCGGGGAGGAAAAACTGTTTTTT. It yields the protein CASSPGGGEEKLFF.

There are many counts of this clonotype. In DNA form, the CDR3 reads TGTGCCAGCAGTCATGGGACGGCCGATAGGCCCCAGCATTTT. Amino acid sequence: CASSHGTADRPQHF. V gene TRBV3-1 combines with J gene TRBJ1-5, with D tentatively TRBD1 (5 bases). In germline, CDR1 is LGHDT, CDR2 YNNKEL (reference sequence). This CDR3 region has 14 residues. Trimming removed 6 bases at V and 9 bases at J, with 18 bases between.

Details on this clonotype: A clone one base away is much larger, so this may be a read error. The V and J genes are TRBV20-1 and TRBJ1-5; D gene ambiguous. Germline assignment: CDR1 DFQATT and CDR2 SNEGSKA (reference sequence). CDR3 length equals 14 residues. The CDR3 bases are TGCAGTGCTATGGGCGGCCATAGCAATCAGCCCCGGCATTTT. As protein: CSAMGGHSNQPRHF.

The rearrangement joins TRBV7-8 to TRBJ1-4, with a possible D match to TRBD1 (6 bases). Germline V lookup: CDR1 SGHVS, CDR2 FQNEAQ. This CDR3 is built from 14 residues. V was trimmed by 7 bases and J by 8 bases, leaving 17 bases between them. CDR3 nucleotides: TGTGCCAGCAAATTGTTACAGGGCGGCGAAAAACTGTTTTTT. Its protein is CASKLLQGGEKLFF.

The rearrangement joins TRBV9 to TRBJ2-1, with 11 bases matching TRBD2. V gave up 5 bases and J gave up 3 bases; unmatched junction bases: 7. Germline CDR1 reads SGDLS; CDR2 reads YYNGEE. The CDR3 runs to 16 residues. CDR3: CASRGTSGYDYNEQFF. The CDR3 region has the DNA TGTGCCAGCAGGGGGACTAGCGGCTATGACTACAATGAGCAGTTCTTC.

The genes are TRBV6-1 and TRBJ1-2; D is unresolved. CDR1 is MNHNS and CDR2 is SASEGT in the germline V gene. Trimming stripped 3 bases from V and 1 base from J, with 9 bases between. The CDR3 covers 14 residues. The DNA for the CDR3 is TGTGCCAGCAGTGACTGGATCGATAACTATGGCTACACCTTC. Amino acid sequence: CASSDWIDNYGYTF.

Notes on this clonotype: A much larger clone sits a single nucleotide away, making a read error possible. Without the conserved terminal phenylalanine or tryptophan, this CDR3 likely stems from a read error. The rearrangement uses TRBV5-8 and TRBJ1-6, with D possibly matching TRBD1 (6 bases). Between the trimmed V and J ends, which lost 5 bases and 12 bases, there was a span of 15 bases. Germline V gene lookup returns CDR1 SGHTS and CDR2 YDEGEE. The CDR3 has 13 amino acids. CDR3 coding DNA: TGTGCCAGCAGTGACAGGACGAATGGACCCCTCCACTCT. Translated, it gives CASSDRTNGPLHS.

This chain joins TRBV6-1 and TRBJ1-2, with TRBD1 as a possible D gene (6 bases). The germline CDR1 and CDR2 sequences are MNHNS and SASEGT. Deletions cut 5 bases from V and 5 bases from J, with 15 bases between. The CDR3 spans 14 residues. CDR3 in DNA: TGTGCCAGCAGTCGGGTACAGGGCGAATATGGCTACACCTTC. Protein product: CASSRVQGEYGYTF.

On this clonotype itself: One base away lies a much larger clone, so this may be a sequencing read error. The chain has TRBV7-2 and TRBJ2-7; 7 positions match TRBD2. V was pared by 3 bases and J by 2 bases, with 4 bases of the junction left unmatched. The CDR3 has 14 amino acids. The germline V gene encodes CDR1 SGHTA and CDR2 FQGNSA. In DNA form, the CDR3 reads TGTGCCAGCAGCTTTGAACTAGCGACCTACGAGCAGTACTTC. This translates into CASSFELATYEQYF.